Here is one TCR beta chain with its context. The antigen is not known. The data derive from a study of OX40 agonist ivuxolimab in advanced cancers. Study overall: Aged about 23 to 80 with a mean of about 63 years, they were less than 90% male. Partial responses were seen in three patients, one with hepatocellular carcinoma and two with cutaneous melanoma. General study findings and limits: Averaging showed that CD8+ T cells had more expanded clones than CD4+ did. At 0.1 to 3.0 mg/kg and by week 6, CD4+ and CD8+ T cells in the blood had expanded clonally.

Germline CDR1 SGDLS, CDR2 YYNGEE. CDR3 length equals 14 residues. The V segment lost 2 bases and the J segment 7 bases; nucleotides outside the gene matches: 5. The method was immunoSEQ multiplex PCR; TCRdb's version includes in-frame clones alone and lacks a portion of them. The sample contains 30,000 to 40,000 clones, roughly 85% of which appear only once. Sequenced material: CD4+ or CD8+ T cells sorted from blood, taken in a trial of the OX40 agonist ivuxolimab. V is TRBV9 and J is TRBJ2-2, with TRBD2 matching 7 bases. This receptor was obtained from an adult with an advanced solid tumor such as melanoma, head and neck, liver or kidney cancer. The CDR3 region has the DNA TGTGCCAGCAGCGTGCGGGAGTGGGGCGGGGAGCTGTTTTTT. This gives the protein CASSVREWGGELFF.